The 14 T cell receptor beta chains given below trace back to one sample, sequenced in a study of OX40 agonist ivuxolimab in advanced cancers. Repertoires were generated with immunoSEQ multiplex PCR, while TCRdb's copy carries only in-frame clones and drops some. Of roughly 83,000 clones listed, around 85% are singletons. Sequenced material: CD4+ or CD8+ T cells sorted from blood, taken in a trial of the OX40 agonist ivuxolimab. The receptors here all came from an adult with an advanced solid tumor such as melanoma, head and neck, liver or kidney cancer.

DNA of the CDR3: TGTGCCAGCAGTCTCCGAAGGGGGGAGGACAATGAGCAGTTCTTC. Residues: CASSLRRGEDNEQFF. This rearrangement joins TRBV6-1 to TRBJ2-1; D may match TRBD1 or TRBD2 (6 bases each). The CDR3 is made up of 15 amino acids. Per the germline V gene, CDR1 is MNHNS and CDR2 is SASEGT. V dropped 5 bases and J dropped 5 bases, with 16 bases sitting between them.

Within the sample, this clone is medium-sized (0.01 to 0.1%). This rearrangement joins TRBV6-1 to TRBJ2-7; TRBD1 matches at 8 bases. The CDR3 runs 15 residues. Germline V lookup: CDR1 MNHNS, CDR2 SASEGT. Germline trimming cut 5 bases from V and 3 bases from J; bases unmatched to any gene: 9. CDR3 sequence reads: CASSTRTGWDYEQYF. CDR3 nucleotides: TGTGCCAGCAGTACCCGGACAGGGTGGGACTACGAGCAGTACTTC.

This clone was seen only a few times. The chain links TRBV30 to TRBJ1-4; 7 nucleotides align to TRBD1. Germline CDR1 reads GTSNPN; CDR2 reads SVGIG (reference sequence). Losses at the gene ends were 6 bases for V and 2 bases for J; bases not matched to a gene: 9. This CDR3 is 15 amino acids long. The CDR3 bases are TGTGCCTGTGCAGGGGGTCTCGGGACTAATGAAAAACTGTTTTTT. Protein sequence: CACAGGLGTNEKLFF.

The gene calls are TRBV6-5 and TRBJ2-7; 7 nucleotides line up with TRBD1. The germline V gene has CDR1 MNHEY and CDR2 SVGAGI. J was trimmed by 11 bases and V by 9 bases; bases with no gene match: 16. The CDR3 is 13 amino acids. The CDR3 bases are TGTGCCAGTGTCCCTCTACGGGACAGCGTTAAGTACTTC. Translated, it gives CASVPLRDSVKYF.

The chain is built from TRBV30 and TRBJ1-1; D ambiguous. Germline CDR1 reads GTSNPN; CDR2 reads SVGIG (reference sequence). The CDR3 sequence is 15 residues long. Deletions cut 1 base from V and 1 base from J, with 13 bases between. The CDR3 nucleotides read TGTGCCTGGAGTGGACCTGGGCTACCGAACACTGAAGCTTTCTTT. It yields the protein CAWSGPGLPNTEAFF.

The rearrangement links TRBV7-8 to TRBJ2-3; D may match TRBD1 or TRBD2 (5 bases each). CDR3 size: 15 residues. CDR1 and CDR2 (germline): SGHVS, FQNEAQ. V lost 7 bases to trimming and J lost 1 base, with 15 bases between them. The DNA of the CDR3 is TGTGCCAGCACCCCCGACGAGGGACGCACAGATACGCAGTATTTT. Its protein is CASTPDEGRTDTQYF.

The chain links TRBV7-2 to TRBJ1-1; D remains unclear. Germline V gene data show CDR1 as SGHTA and CDR2 as FQGNSA. The ends were cut back, 7 bases at V and 2 bases at J, with 11 bases in the middle. This CDR3 has 13 residues. Here the CDR3 reads CASTPSGNTEAFF. The CDR3 DNA reads TGTGCCAGCACCCCCAGCGGCAACACTGAAGCTTTCTTT. The whole variable domain, filled in from reference TRBV7-2 and TRBJ1-1, reads GAGVSQSPSNKVTEKGKDVELRCDPISGHTALYWYRQSLGQGLEFLIYFQGNSAPDKSGLPSDRFSAERTGGSVSTLTIQRTQQEDSAVYLCASTPSGNTEAFFGQGTRLTVV.

V is TRBV7-2 and J is TRBJ1-1; no reliable D call. V dropped 6 bases and J dropped 1 base, with 12 bases sitting between them. The CDR3 loop spans 14 amino acids. Looked up from germline, CDR1 is SGHTA and CDR2 is FQGNSA. The CDR3 DNA follows: TGTGCCAGCAGGAAATTGGGCGGGAACACTGAAGCTTTCTTT. It codes for CASRKLGGNTEAFF.

The CDR3 is CASSDRGSYNEQFF. CDR3 DNA: TGTGCCAGCAGTGACAGGGGTAGTTACAATGAGCAGTTCTTC. This chain uses TRBV2 with TRBJ2-1, with a tentative D call TRBD1 (6 bases). The CDR3 covers 14 residues. Trimming removed 3 bases from V and 4 bases from J, with 10 bases in between. Germline V CDR1 and CDR2: SNHLY, FYNNEI. Complete variable domain (other parts from reference TRBV2 and TRBJ2-1): EPEVTQTPSHQVTQMGQEVILRCVPISNHLYFYWYRQILGQKVEFLVSFYNNEISEKSEIFDDQFSVERPDGSNFTLKIRSTKLEDSAMYFCASSDRGSYNEQFFGPGTRLTVL.

V is TRBV7-2 and J is TRBJ2-1; D is unclear. The CDR3 is 15 amino acids. Trimming cost V 1 base and J 0 bases, with 7 bases left between them. The germline gives CDR1 SGHTA, CDR2 FQGNSA. The CDR3 sequence is CASSLGTASYNEQFF. CDR3 bases: TGTGCCAGCAGCTTAGGGACGGCCTCCTACAATGAGCAGTTCTTC. Combining the CDR3 with reference TRBV7-2 and TRBJ2-1 gives the whole variable domain GAGVSQSPSNKVTEKGKDVELRCDPISGHTALYWYRQSLGQGLEFLIYFQGNSAPDKSGLPSDRFSAERTGGSVSTLTIQRTQQEDSAVYLCASSLGTASYNEQFFGPGTRLTVL.

This chain uses TRBV18 with TRBJ1-1, with 8 bases lining up with TRBD1. With 3 bases clipped from V and 4 bases from J, the junction kept 13 bases outside the gene matches. The CDR3 loop spans 17 amino acids. Germline V CDR1 and CDR2: KGHSH, LQKENI. The CDR3 is CASSPIEAGGGSTEAFF. CDR3 sequence (DNA): TGTGCCAGCTCACCTATCGAAGCAGGGGGCGGGAGCACTGAAGCTTTCTTT. The whole variable domain, filled in from reference TRBV18 and TRBJ1-1, reads NAGVMQNPRHLVRRRGQEARLRCSPMKGHSHVYWYRQLPEEGLKFMVYLQKENIIDESGMPKERFSAEFPKEGPSILRIQQVVRGDSAAYFCASSPIEAGGGSTEAFFGQGTRLTVV.

The chain recombines TRBV6-1 with TRBJ1-1; D is undetermined. The V end lost 0 bases, the J end lost 1 base, and 9 bases lay between the germline ends. Germline V CDR1 and CDR2: MNHNS, SASEGT. The CDR3 length is 15 residues. Here the CDR3 reads CASSEAPIGNTEAFF. The DNA for the CDR3 is TGTGCCAGCAGTGAAGCCCCTATTGGGAACACTGAAGCTTTCTTT.

This sequence joins TRBV7-6 and TRBJ1-4; no firm D call. V was trimmed by 5 bases and J by 5 bases, leaving 15 bases between them. The CDR3 has 15 amino acids. CDR1 is SGHVS and CDR2 is FNYEAQ in the germline V gene. This chain's CDR3 is CASSPGPLTNEKLFF. DNA of the CDR3: TGTGCCAGCAGCCCCGGGCCCTTAACAAATGAAAAACTGTTTTTT.

This chain connects TRBV5-6 to TRBJ2-5, with unresolved D. The V end was cut by 4 bases, the J end by 0 bases, with 10 bases between. Per the germline V gene, CDR1 is SGHDT and CDR2 is YYEEEE. This CDR3 spans 14 amino acids. The CDR3 loop is CASSRVADQETQYF. CDR3 nucleotides: TGTGCCAGCAGCCGAGTGGCTGACCAAGAGACCCAGTACTTC.